The T cell receptor beta chain described here comes from a study of early T cells in non-severe SARS-CoV-2 infection. TCRdb reprocessed the 5' RACE reads via MiXCR and lists one record per CDR3 protein. The data show 60,000 to 70,000 distinct CDR3 sequences, about 6% seen once. The CDR3 loop spans 12 amino acids. Germline CDR1 reads SNHLY; CDR2 reads FYNNEI. Trimming left V 5 bases short and J 6 bases short, with 11 bases between. This clonotype was seen repeatedly, ten times or more. The receptor's source is an adult who was a healthcare worker with PCR-confirmed SARS-CoV-2 infection or an uninfected control (not recorded which). This material consisted of whole blood, taken at baseline. This chain uses TRBV2 with TRBJ2-7, with D perhaps TRBD2 (6 bases). The CDR3 loop reads CASSSGVREQYF. CDR3 nucleotide sequence: TGTGCCAGCAGTTCGGGAGTACGCGAGCAGTACTTC.